This TCR beta chain was identified in a study of cytomegalovirus exposure and HLA in healthy donors. The overall study: HLA-typed donors were the source of tens of millions of unique TCRs, which an early data release held. Ancestry clustering placed about four fifths of some 400 genotyped donors in the Caucasian-associated cluster. Study-wide results and limits: In a later analysis, TCR beta V- and J-gene trimming was associated with a missense DCLRE1C variant. Later work showed greater clonal expansion in HLA-associated TCR beta chains than in equally common others.

Both 60 Vbeta primers and 13 Jbeta primers went into the PCR. Profiling relied on immunoSEQ multiplex PCR, and the TCRdb table lists in-frame clones only, not all of them. The repertoire includes approximately 140,000 clones, approximately 78% of them detected once, and under 7% sits in the top ten. As for this clone: Its antigen remains unknown.

Specimen: PBMCs. The sequence was obtained from a woman in her 40s in good health and CMV-seropositive.

The CDR3 loop is CASSLGRFREDEQFF. In DNA, the CDR3 is TGTGCCAGCAGCTTAGGGCGATTCAGGGAGGATGAGCAGTTCTTC. The V and J genes are TRBV7-2 and TRBJ2-1; tentative D call: TRBD2 (6 bases). CDR1 is SGHTA, CDR2 FQGNSA, per germline. V lost 1 base to trimming and J lost 8 bases, with 15 bases between them. The CDR3 loop spans 15 amino acids.